The 21 T cell receptor beta chains below all came from one sample that was sequenced in a study of blood T cell repertoires in COVID-19. Some clones are missing from TCRdb's copy, which holds only in-frame ones; the method was immunoSEQ multiplex PCR. The sample lists about 440,000 clones, about 87% occurring once. Sequencing used peripheral blood. These receptors came from a woman in her forties or fifties with COVID-19, enrolled during active disease.

In this sample, this clone turned up once. The V call is TRBV2, the J call TRBJ2-5; D might be TRBD1 (6 bases). The CDR3 loop spans 13 amino acids. The germline gives CDR1 SNHLY, CDR2 FYNNEI. The V and J ends lost 5 bases and 6 bases respectively, with 13 bases between them. Written as DNA, the CDR3 is TGTGCCAGCAGTCAAAACAGGGTGCAGACCCAGTACTTC. Its protein product is CASSQNRVQTQYF. The full variable domain, its missing parts supplied by reference TRBV2 and TRBJ2-5, is EPEVTQTPSHQVTQMGQEVILRCVPISNHLYFYWYRQILGQKVEFLVSFYNNEISEKSEIFDDQFSVERPDGSNFTLKIRSTKLEDSAMYFCASSQNRVQTQYFGPGTRLLVL.

The chain is built from TRBV9 and TRBJ1-2, with 8 bases lining up with TRBD1. The CDR3 is 15 amino acids. Germline CDR1 and CDR2: SGDLS and YYNGEE. V dropped 3 bases and J dropped 2; count of bases not matched to a gene: 6. CDR3 residues: CASSAKTGVNYGYTF. The DNA for the CDR3 is TGTGCCAGCAGCGCGAAGACAGGGGTAAACTATGGCTACACCTTC.

This clone has just one count. The chain links TRBV6-5 to TRBJ2-2; 7 nucleotides match TRBD1. From germline, CDR1 is MNHEY and CDR2 SVGAGI. V trimming: 6 bases; J trimming: 8 bases; junction bases outside the gene matches: 3. The CDR3 length is 12 residues. The CDR3 sequence: CASRIRGGELFF. Here the CDR3 DNA reads TGTGCCAGCAGGATCAGGGGGGGGGAGCTGTTTTTT.

V gene TRBV2 combines with J gene TRBJ2-2; possibly TRBD2 for D (6 bases). Between the trimmed V and J ends, which lost 7 bases and 5 bases, there was a span of 17 bases. The CDR3 is made up of 15 amino acids. CDR1 SNHLY and CDR2 FYNNEI come from the germline V gene. Here the CDR3 reads CASKAIGGRTGELFF. CDR3 bases: TGTGCCAGCAAGGCGATAGGAGGGCGGACCGGGGAGCTGTTTTTT.

The V gene is TRBV5-1, the J gene TRBJ1-4; D is uncertain. The germline V gene has CDR1 SGHRS and CDR2 YFSETQ. Deletions cut 4 bases from V and 8 bases from J, with 18 bases between. The CDR3 extends over 15 amino acids. The DNA for the CDR3 is TGCGCCAGCAGCCCCTGGGGAGGGAGGGAAGAAAAACTGTTTTTT. Amino acids: CASSPWGGREEKLFF.

This chain links TRBV7-9 with TRBJ1-2; D unresolved. The germline V gene encodes CDR1 SEHNR and CDR2 FQNEAQ (reference sequence). The CDR3 runs 11 residues. V lost 4 bases and J 8 bases, leaving 8 bases between the germline ends. The CDR3 spells CASSYEGGYTF. CDR3 in DNA: TGTGCCAGCAGCTATGAGGGCGGCTACACCTTC.

CDR3 sequence (DNA): TGTGCCAGCCATCCGACAGCTACCTACGAGCAGTACTTC. Residues: CASHPTATYEQYF. The rearrangement links TRBV2 to TRBJ2-7, with D possibly matching TRBD1 (5 bases). Deletions cut 8 bases from V and 2 bases from J, with 13 bases between. Germline CDR1 SNHLY, CDR2 FYNNEI. The CDR3 sequence is 13 residues long.

Here the CDR3 reads CASSQHTPGTSGSYEQYF. CDR3 nucleotides: TGTGCCAGCAGCCAACATACTCCCGGGACTAGCGGCTCCTACGAGCAGTACTTC. The V gene is TRBV4-2, the J gene TRBJ2-7, with 11 bases lining up with TRBD2. The CDR3 is made up of 18 amino acids. CDR1 is LGHNA, CDR2 YNFKEQ, per germline. V was pared by 2 bases and J by 0 bases, with 9 bases of the junction left unmatched.

The J gene is TRBJ2-7, the V gene TRBV2; D gene ambiguous. Germline V gene lookup returns CDR1 SNHLY and CDR2 FYNNEI. CDR3 length: 10 residues. Trimming took off 8 bases at V and 5 bases at J, with 7 bases between the two ends. CDR3 region: CASHSHEQYF. The DNA of the CDR3 is TGTGCCAGCCATAGTCACGAGCAGTACTTC.

The chain employs TRBV27 and TRBJ2-3; TRBD2 matches at 7 bases. J was trimmed by 1 base and V by 6 bases; bases with no gene match: 4. Germline assignment: CDR1 MNHEY and CDR2 SMNVEV (reference sequence). The CDR3 consists of 14 residues. The CDR3 DNA follows: TGTGCCAGCAGCTCGGGGGGTCGCACAGATACGCAGTATTTT. It translates to CASSSGGRTDTQYF.

This clone was seen just once. The chain employs TRBV27 and TRBJ2-1; 9 bases agree with TRBD2. The CDR3 is 16 amino acids. Germline V gives CDR1 MNHEY, CDR2 SMNVEV (reference sequence). The trim removed 5 bases at V and 4 bases at J, leaving 9 bases unmatched. The CDR3 DNA sequence: TGTGCCAGCAGTCTTAGGCTAGCGGGATTTTACAATGAGCAGTTCTTC. As protein: CASSLRLAGFYNEQFF.

This chain uses TRBV30 with TRBJ1-6; TRBD1 is a possible D gene (6 bases). The germline V gene has CDR1 GTSNPN and CDR2 SVGIG (reference sequence). The V and J ends lost 5 bases and 7 bases respectively, with 15 bases between them. This CDR3 contains 14 residues. CDR3 in DNA: TGTGCCTGGGGATCAGGGGTAGAGAATTCACCCCTCCACTTT. This translates into CAWGSGVENSPLHF.

The rearrangement uses TRBV12-3 or TRBV12-4 and TRBJ2-7, with 7 bases aligning to TRBD2. CDR3 length: 12 amino acids. With 6 bases clipped from V and 3 bases from J, the junction kept 2 bases outside the gene matches. This CDR3 reads CASSRDYYEQYF. As DNA, the CDR3 is TGTGCCAGCAGCCGGGACTACTACGAGCAGTACTTC.

This chain joins TRBV5-1 and TRBJ2-7; the D is unclear. V lost 0 bases and J lost 3, with 4 bases in between. CDR1 is SGHRS and CDR2 is YFSETQ in the germline V gene. The CDR3 extends over 12 amino acids. CDR3 loop: CASSLDNYEQYF. In DNA, the CDR3 is TGCGCCAGCAGCTTGGATAACTACGAGCAGTACTTC.

The rearrangement links TRBV18 to TRBJ2-2; TRBD1 might be the D (6 bases). This CDR3 has 14 residues. V gave up 6 bases and J gave up 9 bases, with 17 bases separating them. Germline CDR1 reads KGHSH; CDR2 reads LQKENI. The CDR3 DNA sequence: TGTGCCAGCTCCCCAACACTCCGGGACAGGGAGCTGTTTTTT. This sequence encodes CASSPTLRDRELFF.

The chain has TRBV5-1 and TRBJ1-1; TRBD1 aligns across 7 bases. CDR3 length equals 17 residues. Trimming took 2 bases from V and 0 from J; bases not matched to a gene: 10. Germline loops: CDR1 SGHRS, CDR2 YFSETQ. CDR3: CASSLALGTAMNTEAFF. In DNA, the CDR3 is TGCGCCAGCAGCTTAGCCCTCGGGACAGCCATGAACACTGAAGCTTTCTTT.

The genes are TRBV5-1 and TRBJ2-1; 8 bases fit TRBD1. This CDR3 is 15 amino acids long. V was pared by 1 base and J by 4 bases, with 4 bases of the junction left unmatched. Germline CDR1 reads SGHRS; CDR2 reads YFSETQ. CDR3 in amino acids: CASSLWDRIYNEQFF. Written as DNA, the CDR3 is TGCGCCAGCAGCTTGTGGGACAGGATTTACAATGAGCAGTTCTTC.

The CDR3 bases are TGCAGCGGCTTAGGGGGAAACACTGAAGCTTTCTTT. It yields the protein CSGLGGNTEAFF. J is TRBJ1-1 and V is TRBV29-1; D might be TRBD1 (6 bases). V gave up 7 bases and J gave up 2 bases, with 11 bases separating them. The CDR3 length is 12 residues. Germline CDR1 is SQVTM and CDR2 is ANQGSEA.

The gene calls are TRBV11-1 and TRBJ2-1, with TRBD2 as a possible D gene (7 bases). The germline V and J ends were trimmed by 5 bases and 2 bases, with 13 bases remaining between them. There are 15 residues in the CDR3. Germline V gives CDR1 SGHAT, CDR2 FQDESV (reference sequence). The CDR3 nucleotides are TGTGCCAGCAGCCTAGGGGGGGGGACCTACAATGAGCAGTTCTTC. Protein sequence: CASSLGGGTYNEQFF.

CDR3 loop: CSASRRGVRSYNEQFF. CDR3 bases: TGCAGTGCTAGTCGGCGGGGGGTCAGATCCTACAATGAGCAGTTCTTC. The J gene is TRBJ2-1, the V gene TRBV20-1; 8 nucleotides match TRBD2. Per germline, CDR1 DFQATT and CDR2 SNEGSKA (reference sequence). V shed 3 bases and J 1 base; nucleotides not matched to a gene: 8. The length of the CDR3 is 16 residues.

Here the CDR3 DNA reads TGTGCCAGCAGGCCCCCAGGGAATTTCCACGAGCAGTACTTC. It translates to CASRPPGNFHEQYF. This chain joins TRBV7-9 and TRBJ2-7; perhaps TRBD1 as D (5 bases). CDR3 length: 14 residues. With 6 bases removed from V and 5 bases from J, the gap between germline ends came to 17 bases. CDR1 is SEHNR and CDR2 is FQNEAQ in the germline V gene (reference sequence).